Shown below are 20 T cell receptor beta chains from a single sample sequenced in a study of blood T cell repertoires in COVID-19 (dated by TCRdb to about 2020). Library construction relied on the immunoSEQ multiplex PCR assay. TCRdb took over this immuneACCESS table, retaining in-frame rearrangements with V and J assigned. Such tables are incomplete; in checked studies, under half of the missing clones stem from an unresolved V gene, and the remainder is unexplained. This sample gives 250,000 or so clones in total; under 90% of them show up just once. The top ten clones comprise around 4.2% of the sample. The sample was peripheral blood. These receptors came from a man in his sixties with acute or convalescent COVID-19.

This clone came up a few times. The rearrangement links TRBV4-2 to TRBJ2-3; D unresolved. V lost 4 bases and J 3 bases, leaving 5 bases between the germline ends. CDR3 size: 12 residues. Germline CDR1 LGHNA, CDR2 YNFKEQ. The CDR3 spells CASSRSTDTQYF. DNA for the CDR3: TGTGCCAGCAGCCGGAGTACAGATACGCAGTATTTT.

The gene calls are TRBV4-2 and TRBJ1-6, with D perhaps matching TRBD1 (6 bases). The ends were cut back, 7 bases at V and 0 bases at J, with 13 bases in the middle. This CDR3 is built from 16 residues. The germline gives CDR1 LGHNA, CDR2 YNFKEQ. The CDR3 DNA reads TGTGCCAGCAACAGGGACAAGAGCTCCTATAATTCACCCCTCCACTTT. Amino acid sequence: CASNRDKSSYNSPLHF.

This clone was recorded a few times. The V and J genes are TRBV15 and TRBJ1-2; D might be TRBD1 (6 bases). V was shortened by 4 bases and J by 7 bases, with 16 bases between the two germline ends. Per the germline V gene, CDR1 is LNHNV and CDR2 is YYDKDF (reference sequence). This CDR3 is built from 14 residues. Here the CDR3 reads CATSTPGGESGYTF. DNA for the CDR3: TGTGCCACCAGCACCCCGGGGGGCGAGTCTGGCTACACCTTC.

The chain recombines TRBV11-2 with TRBJ2-7, with 10 bases identical to TRBD2. The length of the CDR3 is 15 residues. CDR1 is SGHAT, CDR2 FQNNGV, per germline. Losses at the gene ends were 5 bases for V and 3 bases for J; bases not matched to a gene: 7. The CDR3 reads CASSRLAGDLYEQYF. CDR3 in DNA: TGTGCCAGCAGCAGGCTAGCGGGGGACCTCTACGAGCAGTACTTC.

The gene calls are TRBV7-8 and TRBJ2-2; D perhaps matches TRBD1 (6 bases). V was cut by 7 bases and J by 1 base, with 16 bases left in between. There are 16 residues in the CDR3. Germline loops: CDR1 SGHVS, CDR2 FQNEAQ. CDR3 amino acids: CASILLGTLNTGELFF. In nucleotides, the CDR3 is TGTGCCAGCATCCTTCTGGGGACATTGAACACCGGGGAGCTGTTTTTT. Filled out from reference TRBV7-8 and TRBJ2-2, the complete variable domain reads GAGVSQSPRYKVAKRGQDVALRCDPISGHVSLFWYQQALGQGPEFLTYFQNEAQLDKSGLPSDRFFAERPEGSVSTLKIQRTQQEDSAVYLCASILLGTLNTGELFFGEGSRLTVL.

V gene TRBV6-5 combines with J gene TRBJ1-5, with 8 nucleotides matching TRBD1. Germline trimming cut 7 bases from V and 4 bases from J; bases unmatched to any gene: 9. Germline values: CDR1 MNHEY, CDR2 SVGAGI. This CDR3 is built from 15 residues. The CDR3 region has the DNA TGTGCCAGCACCCAAGGACAGGGCCAAAATCAGCCCCAGCATTTT. Translated: CASTQGQGQNQPQHF.

The rearrangement links TRBV18 to TRBJ1-5; 7 bases line up with TRBD1. CDR1 and CDR2 from the germline V gene are KGHSH and LQKENI. The CDR3 runs 16 residues. The V gene end was trimmed by 1 base and the J gene end by 2 bases; junction bases not matched to a gene: 5. DNA of the CDR3: TGTGCCAGCTCACCACAACAGGGGCGACGCAATCAGCCCCAGCATTTT. Translation: CASSPQQGRRNQPQHF.

The chain employs TRBV29-1 and TRBJ2-5; D is possibly TRBD1 (6 bases). Trimming removed 6 bases from V and 5 bases from J, with 25 bases in between. CDR3 length: 16 amino acids. CDR1 and CDR2 from the germline V gene are SQVTM and ANQGSEA. CDR3 DNA sequence: TGCAGCGTACGAGTTGGATGGGACACTCGTAGGGAGACCCAGTACTTC. This encodes CSVRVGWDTRRETQYF.

The chain uses TRBV6-2 or TRBV6-3 and TRBJ1-5, with TRBD1 matching over 11 bases. The CDR3 is 18 residues long. V lost 2 bases and J lost 0; bases outside the gene matches: 6. CDR1 MNHEY and CDR2 SVGEGT come from the germline V gene. Written as DNA, the CDR3 is TGTGCCAGCAGTTACGGACAGGGGGCGGCCTATAGCAATCAGCCCCAGCATTTT. Translation gives CASSYGQGAAYSNQPQHF.

The chain employs TRBV10-2 and TRBJ1-1; 10 bases align to TRBD1. This CDR3 has 13 amino acids. V shed 6 bases, J shed 3 bases, and the junction held 1 base outside the gene matches. Germline V gives CDR1 WSHSY, CDR2 SAAADI. The CDR3, as DNA: TGCGCCAGCAGAGGACAGGGGGACACTGAAGCTTTCTTT. Translating gives CASRGQGDTEAFF.

This chain connects TRBV18 to TRBJ2-7, with TRBD2 as a possible D gene (5 bases). This CDR3 region has 18 residues. In germline, CDR1 is KGHSH, CDR2 LQKENI. The V end was cut by 3 bases, the J end by 5 bases, with 26 bases between. The CDR3 DNA is TGTGCCAGCTCACCCCCCGAGATCCCACGGCGGACTCTACACGAGCAGTACTTC. Residues: CASSPPEIPRRTLHEQYF.

The chain carries TRBV3-1 (or the pseudogene TRBV3-2) and TRBJ2-7; 7 positions match TRBD2. Germline V gene data show CDR1 as LGHDT and CDR2 as YNNKEL (reference sequence). V was pared by 1 base and J by 7 bases, with 10 bases of the junction left unmatched. The CDR3 is 15 residues long. The CDR3 nucleotides read TGTGCCAGCAGCCAAGTGCGGGGGACCCGAGATGAGCAGTACTTC. Translation: CASSQVRGTRDEQYF.

The rearrangement uses TRBV10-3 and TRBJ1-3; weak D call: TRBD1 (6 bases). Germline V CDR1 and CDR2: ENHRY, SYGVKD. CDR3 length: 16 amino acids. Trimming left V 0 bases short and J 3 bases short, with 12 bases between. CDR3 protein: CAISESQGRLGNTIYF. The CDR3 DNA reads TGTGCCATCAGTGAGTCCCAGGGGCGCCTTGGAAACACCATATATTTT.

The chain couples TRBV18 to TRBJ2-3; tentative D call: TRBD2 (5 bases). Per germline, CDR1 KGHSH and CDR2 LQKENI. Trimming took 5 bases from V and 2 from J, leaving 8 bases between them. The CDR3 runs to 13 residues. The CDR3 nucleotides read TGTGCCAGCTCATTTGACTACACAGATACGCAGTATTTT. It translates to CASSFDYTDTQYF.

The chain carries TRBV5-1 and TRBJ2-5, with TRBD1 identical over 8 bases. V lost 5 bases to trimming and J lost 2 bases; unmatched junction nucleotides: 5. The CDR3 runs 14 residues. CDR1 SGHRS and CDR2 YFSETQ come from the germline V gene. The CDR3 is CASSWGTGQETQYF. In DNA form, the CDR3 reads TGCGCCAGCAGTTGGGGGACAGGACAAGAGACCCAGTACTTC.

The chain links TRBV20-1 to TRBJ2-7; possibly TRBD1 for D (5 bases). Trimming stripped 7 bases from V and 3 bases from J, with 10 bases between. The CDR3 length is 11 residues. The germline V gene has CDR1 DFQATT and CDR2 SNEGSKA (reference sequence). CDR3 loop: CSGGPGYEQYF. CDR3 coding DNA: TGCAGTGGGGGCCCGGGCTACGAGCAGTACTTC.

This chain connects TRBV10-3 to TRBJ2-1, with 8 bases identical to TRBD2. The germline V gene has CDR1 ENHRY and CDR2 SYGVKD. Trimming cost V 4 bases and J 6 bases; bases outside gene matches: 8. The CDR3 is 15 residues long. The CDR3 loop reads CAISGSGRVFNEQFF. For the CDR3, the DNA is TGTGCCATCAGTGGCAGCGGGAGAGTTTTCAATGAGCAGTTCTTC.

The chain joins TRBV18 to TRBJ1-6, with D possibly TRBD1 on 5 matching bases. Trimming took off 11 bases at V and 13 bases at J, with 21 bases between the two ends. The CDR3 consists of 13 residues. Germline values: CDR1 KGHSH, CDR2 LQKENI. Here the CDR3 reads CAARGDFMEPLHF. Here the CDR3 DNA reads TGTGCCGCCCGCGGGGACTTTATGGAGCCCCTCCACTTT.

The J gene is TRBJ1-2, the V gene TRBV5-4, with 8 bases fitting TRBD1. CDR3 length: 16 amino acids. Per germline, CDR1 SGHNT and CDR2 YYREEE (reference sequence). V shed 0 bases, J shed 2 bases, and the junction held 6 bases outside the gene matches. The CDR3 spells CASSLDRDRRNYGYTF. The CDR3 DNA sequence: TGTGCCAGCAGCTTGGATCGGGACAGGAGAAACTATGGCTACACCTTC.

The chain couples TRBV28 to TRBJ1-2, with D unresolved. CDR3 length equals 12 residues. V lost 3 bases, J lost 5 bases, and 7 bases lay in between. Germline V lookup: CDR1 MDHEN, CDR2 SYDVKM. DNA for the CDR3: TGTGCCAGCAGTTTTCGGGGATATGGCTACACCTTC. This codes for CASSFRGYGYTF.